This TCR beta chain was retrieved from a study of cytomegalovirus exposure and HLA in healthy donors. General study findings and limits: It was confirmed in vitro that a few of the CMV-associated chains were specific for CMV antigens.

Comment on this clone: Its antigen is not identified.

The germline V gene has CDR1 SNHLY and CDR2 FYNNEI. V dropped 4 bases and J dropped 3 bases, with 8 bases sitting between them. The CDR3 is made up of 13 amino acids. The PCR had 60 Vbeta and 13 Jbeta primers. Using immunoSEQ multiplex PCR, the repertoire was profiled, and TCRdb retains in-frame clones only, with some absent. The listing records roughly 80,000 clones. This receptor was obtained from a girl between 10 and 17 years old in good health and CMV-seropositive. The sequencing sample was made of PBMCs. The J gene is TRBJ2-3, the V gene TRBV2, with D maybe TRBD2 (5 bases). The CDR3: CASSVRGTDTQYF. The CDR3 DNA follows: TGTGCCAGCAGTGTACGAGGGACAGATACGCAGTATTTT.